These 32 T cell receptor beta chains were all obtained from the same sample, sequenced in a study of identical twins. TCRdb ran MiXCR on the 5' RACE reads and lists one entry per CDR3 protein. Among a few hundred thousand distinct CDR3 sequences listed, more than 9% were seen once. The sample was also linked to a second study, of yellow fever vaccine responses in identical twins.

Sequencing used PBMCs. The origin of the receptors is a woman between 18 and 30 years old in good health.

This clonotype was counted many times. The genes are TRBV20-1 and TRBJ2-1, with a weak D call TRBD1 (5 bases). The V gene lost 2 bases and the J gene lost 8 bases, with 22 bases spanning the gap. This CDR3 contains 16 residues. In germline, CDR1 is DFQATT, CDR2 SNEGSKA (reference sequence). This chain's CDR3 is CSARTPSLTWGDEQFF. CDR3 DNA: TGCAGTGCTAGAACCCCAAGCCTTACATGGGGCGATGAGCAGTTCTTC.

This clonotype was picked up many times. V usage is TRBV7-8 and J usage is TRBJ2-1, with D unresolved. Per germline, CDR1 SGHVS and CDR2 FQNEAQ. Trimming left V 5 bases short and J 5 bases short, with 10 bases between. There are 13 residues in the CDR3. The CDR3 DNA reads TGTGCCAGCAGCCTGAGGACCGACAATGAGCAGTTCTTC. Residues: CASSLRTDNEQFF.

The chain combines TRBV7-2 with TRBJ1-5; D unclear. Trimming removed 2 bases from V and 8 bases from J, with 10 bases in between. Germline lookup yields CDR1 SGHTA and CDR2 FQGNSA. The CDR3 consists of 13 residues. The CDR3 DNA is TGTGCCAGCAGCTTATCTTACATGGAGCCCCAGCATTTT. Encoded protein: CASSLSYMEPQHF.

This clonotype was detected many times. The CDR3 DNA is TGTGCCAGCAGTTATAGCGGCGATACCTACAATGAGCAGTTCTTC. Its translation: CASSYSGDTYNEQFF. The V call is TRBV6-5, the J call TRBJ2-1; perhaps TRBD2 as D (6 bases). CDR1 is MNHEY, CDR2 SVGAGI, per germline. V was shortened by 3 bases and J by 2 bases, with 11 bases between the two germline ends. CDR3 length: 15 amino acids.

This clonotype was counted ten times or more. The chain recombines TRBV4-2 with TRBJ1-2, with a weak D call TRBD1 (6 bases). The CDR3 runs to 16 residues. Germline V gives CDR1 LGHNA, CDR2 YNFKEQ. Trimming removed 0 bases from V and 2 bases from J, with 13 bases in between. The DNA of the CDR3 is TGTGCCAGCAGCCAAGAGTGGCAGGGGCAAAACTATGGCTACACCTTC. It codes for CASSQEWQGQNYGYTF.

In its sample, this clonotype was seen many times. V usage is TRBV3-1 and J usage is TRBJ2-1; D remains unclear. This CDR3 has 12 amino acids. Germline loops: CDR1 LGHDT, CDR2 YNNKEL (reference sequence). V lost 1 base to trimming and J lost 5 bases, with 3 bases between them. The CDR3 is CASSQGDNEQFF. The CDR3 nucleotides are TGTGCCAGCAGCCAAGGTGACAATGAGCAGTTCTTC.

This clonotype showed up many times. The V gene is TRBV27, the J gene TRBJ2-1; TRBD2 matches at 7 bases. CDR1 MNHEY and CDR2 SMNVEV come from the germline V gene (reference sequence). CDR3 size: 14 residues. The V and J ends lost 6 bases and 2 bases, in that order; junction bases with no gene match: 4. As DNA, the CDR3 is TGTGCCAGCAGGGAAGGACTAGCCTACAATGAGCAGTTCTTC. It encodes CASREGLAYNEQFF.

This clonotype was found a few times. The junction departs from germline at one end; a sequencing error may be responsible. J is TRBJ2-5 and V is TRBV3-1; D not certain. This CDR3 comprises 13 residues. Germline CDR1 is LGHDT and CDR2 is YNNKEL (reference sequence). The CDR3 protein is CATSPAVQETQYF. CDR3 DNA sequence: TGTGCCACCAGCCCTGCGGTTCAGGAGACCCAGTACTTC.

This chain connects TRBV7-3 to TRBJ2-1, with TRBD1 as a possible D gene (6 bases). There are 16 residues in the CDR3. The germline gives CDR1 SGHTA, CDR2 FQGTGA. Trimming left V 5 bases short and J 4 bases short, with 18 bases between. The DNA for the CDR3 is TGTGCCAGCAGCCCCCAGCGACAGGCTATTTACAATGAGCAGTTCTTC. It translates to CASSPQRQAIYNEQFF.

There are many counts of this clonotype. The chain has TRBV11-2 and TRBJ2-3; D unclear. V gave up 4 bases and J gave up 2 bases, with 10 bases separating them. The germline V gene encodes CDR1 SGHAT and CDR2 FQNNGV. This CDR3 has 14 residues. The CDR3 nucleotides read TGTGCCAGCAGCTCACGTGGTGTCACAGATACGCAGTATTTT. It codes for CASSSRGVTDTQYF.

This clonotype occurred a few times. Here the CDR3 reads CASSVIQFTGELFF. CDR3 in DNA: TGTGCCAGCAGCGTAATCCAGTTCACCGGGGAGCTGTTTTTT. The chain joins TRBV7-2 to TRBJ2-2, with D unresolved. With 5 bases removed from V and 4 bases from J, the gap between germline ends came to 11 bases. CDR1 is SGHTA and CDR2 is FQGNSA in the germline V gene. This CDR3 is 14 amino acids long.

This clonotype has a count of ten or more. The V and J genes are TRBV19 and TRBJ2-7, with D perhaps TRBD1 or TRBD2 (5 bases each). This CDR3 is 15 amino acids long. V was shortened by 6 bases and J by 2 bases, with 17 bases between the two germline ends. Germline V lookup: CDR1 LNHDA, CDR2 SQIVND (reference sequence). In nucleotides, the CDR3 is TGTGCCAGTAGGGTTCGTCGGGACCAAACCTACGAGCAGTACTTC. Protein product: CASRVRRDQTYEQYF.

This clonotype was observed a handful of times. This chain joins TRBV12-3 or TRBV12-4 and TRBJ2-1; maybe TRBD2 (7 bases). V was cut by 2 bases and J by 10 bases, with 15 bases left in between. This CDR3 region has 14 residues. The CDR3 here is CASSLLVRGGEQFF. DNA of the CDR3: TGTGCCAGCAGTTTATTAGTTAGGGGGGGAGAGCAGTTCTTC.

This clonotype has more than one count but fewer than ten. V and J are TRBV10-3 and TRBJ1-1; D is perhaps TRBD1 (5 bases). Germline V gives CDR1 ENHRY, CDR2 SYGVKD. The V gene lost 8 bases and the J gene lost 3 bases, with 13 bases spanning the gap. This CDR3 is built from 13 residues. In DNA form, the CDR3 reads TGTGCCATCGCTAGGGGCGACGACACTGAAGCTTTCTTT. It translates to CAIARGDDTEAFF.

The V gene is TRBV15, the J gene TRBJ2-3; tentatively, D is TRBD2 (5 bases). This CDR3 has 13 residues. Germline V gives CDR1 LNHNV, CDR2 YYDKDF (reference sequence). The CDR3 DNA is TGTGCTCCCTCAGCGGCTAGCACAGATACGCAGTATTTT. Translated, it gives CAPSAASTDTQYF.

The table lists this clonotype with many counts. The rearrangement links TRBV3-1 to TRBJ2-5; D not certain. Germline CDR1 is LGHDT and CDR2 is YNNKEL (reference sequence). CDR3 length: 15 amino acids. V lost 2 bases to trimming and J lost 1 base, with 11 bases between them. In DNA, the CDR3 is TGTGCCAGCAGCCAAAATCTGGGATCCCAAGAGACCCAGTACTTC. Translated: CASSQNLGSQETQYF.

This clonotype was detected a few times. The chain employs TRBV20-1 and TRBJ2-2; TRBD2 agrees at 9 bases. The CDR3 is 15 amino acids. The V gene's germline CDR1 is DFQATT and CDR2 SNEGSKA (reference sequence). V was clipped by 0 bases and J by 7 bases; unmatched bases: 6. CDR3 in amino acids: CSARDPSGGIGELFF. CDR3 in DNA: TGCAGTGCTAGAGATCCAAGCGGGGGGATCGGGGAGCTGTTTTTT.

This clonotype was seen many times. The V gene is TRBV7-8, the J gene TRBJ2-5, with D possibly being TRBD1 (7 bases). Per the germline V gene, CDR1 is SGHVS and CDR2 is FQNEAQ. The CDR3 length is 15 residues. The ends were cut back, 5 bases at V and 0 bases at J, with 13 bases in the middle. The CDR3 bases are TGTGCCAGCAGCAGGCGGGGACAGCACCAAGAGACCCAGTACTTC. This encodes CASSRRGQHQETQYF. Looking up the rest from reference TRBV7-8 and TRBJ2-5 gives the full variable domain: GAGVSQSPRYKVAKRGQDVALRCDPISGHVSLFWYQQALGQGPEFLTYFQNEAQLDKSGLPSDRFFAERPEGSVSTLKIQRTQQEDSAVYLCASSRRGQHQETQYFGPGTRLLVL.

This clonotype was seen more than once but under ten times. The chain joins TRBV24-1 to TRBJ2-1; possible D gene TRBD2, 5 bases. Between the trimmed V and J ends, which lost 4 bases and 7 bases, there was a span of 7 bases. This CDR3 region has 12 residues. CDR1 KGHDR and CDR2 SFDVKD come from the germline V gene. In DNA, the CDR3 is TGTGCCACCAGTGAATGGACTAATGAGCAGTTCTTC. Protein sequence: CATSEWTNEQFF.

This clonotype has a count of ten or more. The gene calls are TRBV27 and TRBJ2-2; no clear D. In germline, CDR1 is MNHEY, CDR2 SMNVEV (reference sequence). Trimming left V 6 bases short and J 2 bases short, with 4 bases between. CDR3 size: 12 residues. The CDR3 protein is CASSFNTGELFF. DNA of the CDR3: TGTGCCAGCAGCTTTAACACCGGGGAGCTGTTTTTT.

This clonotype has a count of ten or more. The chain couples TRBV7-9 to TRBJ2-1; 8 nucleotides agree with TRBD2. The CDR3 extends over 13 amino acids. Germline assignment: CDR1 SEHNR and CDR2 FQNEAQ (reference sequence). Trimming at V came to 6 bases and at J to 4 bases, leaving 2 bases not matched to a gene. The CDR3 region is CASRTSAYNEQFF. The CDR3 DNA reads as TGTGCCAGCAGGACTAGCGCTTACAATGAGCAGTTCTTC.

This clonotype was picked up many times. The genes are TRBV24-1 and TRBJ2-3; a possible D gene is TRBD2 (6 bases). Looked up from germline, CDR1 is KGHDR and CDR2 is SFDVKD. Trimming stripped 7 bases from V and 0 bases from J, with 16 bases between. The CDR3 has 16 residues. CDR3 sequence: CATSVGGTVSTDTQYF. The CDR3 nucleotides read TGTGCCACCAGCGTGGGGGGAACCGTTAGCACAGATACGCAGTATTTT.

Ten or more counts support this clonotype. The V gene is TRBV13, the J gene TRBJ2-7, with D perhaps TRBD2 (6 bases). From germline, CDR1 is PRHDT and CDR2 FYEKMQ (reference sequence). The CDR3 covers 16 residues. V lost 4 bases to trimming and J lost 1 base, with 17 bases between them. The CDR3 bases are TGTGCCAGCAGCTACAGAGGACGGGGAGGTTCCTACGAGCAGTACTTC. Translating it yields CASSYRGRGGSYEQYF.

This rearrangement joins TRBV20-1 to TRBJ2-2; D tentatively reads TRBD1 or TRBD2 (5 bases each). The germline V gene encodes CDR1 DFQATT and CDR2 SNEGSKA (reference sequence). There are 17 residues in the CDR3. The V gene lost 1 base and the J gene lost 3 bases, with 18 bases spanning the gap. CDR3: CSARVAQGRADTGELFF. Here the CDR3 DNA reads TGCAGTGCTAGAGTTGCCCAGGGACGTGCGGACACCGGGGAGCTGTTTTTT.

In its sample, this clonotype was seen many times. The V call is TRBV7-2, the J call TRBJ2-7; D is possibly TRBD1 (5 bases). CDR1 SGHTA and CDR2 FQGNSA come from the germline V gene. This CDR3 is built from 13 residues. V was pared by 1 base and J by 3 bases, with 7 bases between. In nucleotides, the CDR3 is TGTGCCAGCAGCTTAGGGACACTCTACGAGCAGTACTTC. Its translation: CASSLGTLYEQYF.

Many counts were recorded for this clonotype. The V gene is TRBV3-1, the J gene TRBJ2-3; D ambiguous. With 8 bases removed from V and 5 bases from J, the gap between germline ends came to 20 bases. CDR3 length equals 15 residues. Germline CDR1 and CDR2: LGHDT and YNNKEL (reference sequence). As DNA, the CDR3 is TGTGCCAGCGGTCTCTTGCGGTCACCCCAAGATACGCAGTATTTT. Residues: CASGLLRSPQDTQYF.

V is TRBV20-1 and J is TRBJ2-3, with 11 bases fitting TRBD2. CDR3 length equals 14 residues. Trimming removed 5 bases from V and 5 bases from J; junction bases left unmatched: 6. CDR1 is DFQATT, CDR2 SNEGSKA, per germline (reference sequence). CDR3 protein: CSAPTSGVLDTQYF. The CDR3 coding sequence is TGCAGTGCTCCGACTAGCGGGGTCCTAGATACGCAGTATTTT.

Ten or more counts support this clonotype. V is TRBV29-1 and J is TRBJ2-7; 10 nucleotides line up with TRBD1. V lost 7 bases to trimming and J lost 2 bases; unmatched junction nucleotides: 8. Germline V gene lookup returns CDR1 SQVTM and CDR2 ANQGSEA. The CDR3 has 14 residues. The CDR3 region is CSASGQGRTYEQYF. CDR3 DNA sequence: TGCAGCGCCTCGGGACAGGGGAGAACCTACGAGCAGTACTTC.

This chain joins TRBV27 and TRBJ1-5; D not certain. V was trimmed by 0 bases and J by 5 bases, leaving 11 bases between them. The CDR3 runs 15 residues. Germline CDR1 and CDR2: MNHEY and SMNVEV (reference sequence). Written as DNA, the CDR3 is TGTGCCAGCAGTTTATCGTACCGGGGTGATCAGCCCCAGCATTTT. It specifies CASSLSYRGDQPQHF.

This chain joins TRBV4-2 and TRBJ2-1; TRBD2 agrees at 8 bases. Germline CDR1 is LGHNA and CDR2 is YNFKEQ. The CDR3 extends over 21 amino acids. J lost 0 bases, V lost 0 bases, and 16 bases had no gene match. The CDR3 protein is CASSQELKPGLGTSSYNEQFF. Here the CDR3 DNA reads TGTGCCAGCAGCCAAGAGCTTAAACCGGGACTAGGAACTAGCTCCTACAATGAGCAGTTCTTC.

This clonotype was seen repeatedly, ten times or more. The chain links TRBV20-1 to TRBJ1-5; D not certain. The germline V gene encodes CDR1 DFQATT and CDR2 SNEGSKA (reference sequence). Between the trimmed V and J ends, which lost 2 bases and 1 base, there was a span of 6 bases. This CDR3 contains 13 residues. The chain's CDR3 is CSARKGSNQPQHF. In nucleotides, the CDR3 is TGCAGTGCTAGAAAGGGAAGCAATCAGCCCCAGCATTTT.

Many counts were recorded for this clonotype. The chain combines TRBV15 with TRBJ1-6; 7 bases are shared with TRBD1. V dropped 3 bases and J dropped 13; count of bases not matched to a gene: 6. CDR3 length: 13 residues. Germline lookup yields CDR1 LNHNV and CDR2 YYDKDF (reference sequence). The CDR3 DNA reads TGTGCCACCAGCAGGGAAAGACAGGGCCCCCTCCACTTT. It codes for CATSRERQGPLHF. The full variable domain, in which reference TRBV15 and TRBJ1-6 provide the parts outside the CDR3, is DAMVIQNPRYQVTQFGKPVTLSCSQTLNHNVMYWYQQKSSQAPKLLFHYYDKDFNNEADTPDNFQSRRPNTSFCFLDIRSPGLGDTAMYLCATSRERQGPLHFGNGTRLTVT.